The TCR beta chain described here comes from a study of spatial heterogeneity in lung cancer (dated by TCRdb to between 2018 and 2020). Background for the entire study: More beta-chain than alpha-chain transcripts were consistently detected, likely reflecting higher beta-chain transcript abundance. Both alpha and beta chains were TCR-sequenced in samples taken at surgery, namely 220 tumor regions, under 80 matched nontumor lung samples and over 55 PBMC samples. In non-small cell lung cancer, the study quantitatively compared TCR alpha and beta repertoires across several tumor regions, matched nontumor lung, and blood. In the raw uncorrected reads, each unique combination of TCR and UMI appeared on average more than ten times. The study linked features of the TCR repertoire to counts of nonsynonymous mutations, which were determined by whole-exome sequencing of tumor tissue.

The time point label on this specimen signifies: sample taken at primary tumor resection. Donors were 70 or so patients with early-stage, untreated non-small cell lung cancer from the lung TRACERx cohort. For TCR sequencing, whole RNA was extracted from tumor and nontumor lung tissue, or from cryopreserved PBMC samples, and no cell sorting was done. Patients were selected for TCR sequencing only if sufficient RNA was available from at least two tumor regions. This clonotype was detected only a few times. This clone's antigen is unknown. Base qualities are missing; no much larger clone stands one base away. Library preparation was by 5' RACE. Instrument used: NextSeq 500. The TCR library protocol attached a unique molecular identifier to each TCR cDNA molecule to allow correction of PCR and sequencing errors. Under the source paper's analysis protocol: TCR identification, UMI-based error correction and CDR3 extraction were all carried out with Decombinator tools. TCRs above a frequency of 2 per 1,000, corresponding to the top 1% of the tumor frequency distribution, were defined as expanded. Renyi diversity was calculated using the R vegan package after each repertoire was subsampled 100 times to 5,000 TCRs. CDR3 similarity networks were constructed using string-kernel similarity of amino acid triplets, with links drawn between CDR3s whose pairwise similarity was above 0.82. TCRdb reran the public reads through fastp at Q25 and MiXCR, keeping productive beta chains. Here each entry gathers all rows of one CDR3 protein and keeps the most common genes and DNA. The V and J calls, along with clone size, are taken from TCRdb and not from the paper's own processing. Recorded for this sample are 30,000 to 40,000 distinct CDR3 sequences; around 5.2% of them occurred a single time. The ten largest make up approximately 25% of the sample.

Study-level results and caveats: Ubiquitous expanded tumor TCRs showed up in blood more often at tumor resection than at routine follow-up. Additional single-cell paired TCR alpha and beta sequencing was considered necessary to confirm, at a functional level, the hypothesis that regional TCRs recognize regional mutations.

This sequence was found in a female donor with early-stage non-small cell lung cancer. Sequenced material: PBMCs, taken at surgery.

CDR3 reads: CAHEGGKASGANVLTF. In nucleotide form, the sequence is TGTGCCCACGAGGGAGGGAAAGCCTCTGGGGCCAACGTCCTGACTTTC. The sequence is built from TRBV30 and TRBJ2-6, with 7 bases aligning to TRBD2. Trimming leaves V shorter by 8 bases and J shorter by 0 bases, with the junction holding 10 bases beyond the gene matches. Based on the germline V gene (reference sequence), the CDR1 and CDR2 sequences are GTSNPN and SVGIG. The CDR3 measures 16 amino acids from cysteine to phenylalanine. This entry keeps only the CDR3 DNA: 48 bases, framed from base 1.